What follows are 17 T cell receptor beta chains derived from one specimen sequenced in a study of T cell clonotyping in hematopoietic cell transplantation. Sample time point: recipient sample about 28 days before transplant, after cytoreduction. The protocol was immunoSEQ multiplex PCR, while the TCRdb copy is restricted to in-frame clones and leaves out a portion. This table has approximately 20,000 clones, 86% appearing once. Specimen: peripheral blood mononuclear cells, collected before stem cell transplant. The receptors were gathered from a man aged 45 to 65 with acute myeloid leukemia. Some clones in this sample may be carry-over from other donors' samples.

CDR3 nucleotides: TGCGCCAGCAGCTTGGTTGCGGGAGCCTACAATGAGCAGTTCTTC. Protein product: CASSLVAGAYNEQFF. The rearrangement links TRBV5-1 to TRBJ2-1; TRBD2 agrees at 7 bases. V shed 0 bases, J shed 2 bases, and the junction held 2 bases outside the gene matches. This CDR3 has 15 residues. From germline, CDR1 is SGHRS and CDR2 YFSETQ. The full variable domain, completed using reference TRBV5-1 and TRBJ2-1, is KAGVTQTPRYLIKTRGQQVTLSCSPISGHRSVSWYQQTPGQGLQFLFEYFSETQRNKGNFPGRFSGRQFSNSRSEMNVSTLELGDSALYLCASSLVAGAYNEQFFGPGTRLTVL.

This clone was seen only once. The gene calls are TRBV5-4 and TRBJ1-1; perhaps TRBD1 as D (5 bases). V was trimmed by 5 bases and J by 6 bases, leaving 17 bases between them. Germline V gene lookup returns CDR1 SGHNT and CDR2 YYREEE (reference sequence). CDR3 length: 14 residues. The CDR3 DNA reads as TGTGCCAGCAGACCCACAGGAGGAGAGGCTGAAGCTTTCTTT. Its protein product is CASRPTGGEAEAFF.

The chain couples TRBV9 to TRBJ2-2; possibly TRBD1 for D (5 bases). The CDR3 is 14 amino acids. Trimming removed 1 base from V and 6 bases from J, with 10 bases in between. Germline lookup yields CDR1 SGDLS and CDR2 YYNGEE. For the CDR3, the DNA is TGTGCCAGCAGCGTACTAGGGGCTTCCGGGGAGCTGTTTTTT. Translated: CASSVLGASGELFF. Using reference TRBV9 and TRBJ2-2 for the parts outside the CDR3, the full variable domain is DSGVTQTPKHLITATGQRVTLRCSPRSGDLSVYWYQQSLDQGLQFLIQYYNGEERAKGNILERFSAQQFPDLHSELNLSSLELGDSALYFCASSVLGASGELFFGEGSRLTVL.

J is TRBJ1-2 and V is TRBV29-1, with TRBD1 matching over 7 bases. Germline loops: CDR1 SQVTM, CDR2 ANQGSEA. The CDR3 contains 14 residues. J was trimmed by 4 bases and V by 4 bases; bases with no gene match: 9. The CDR3 region has the DNA TGCAGCGTTGTACTTTTCTCAGGGGGCTATGGCTACACCTTC. Translating it yields CSVVLFSGGYGYTF.

This clone was counted between two and nine times. Other DNA sequences in this sample translate to the same CDR3. This chain uses TRBV19 with TRBJ2-5; D not resolved. Germline-derived CDR1 and CDR2 are LNHDA and SQIVND (reference sequence). This CDR3 is 13 amino acids long. Trimming took 5 bases from V and 1 from J, leaving 8 bases between them. Written as DNA, the CDR3 is TGTGCCAGTAGTGTAAACAGCCAAGAGACCCAGTACTTC. As protein: CASSVNSQETQYF.

The chain links TRBV7-6 to TRBJ2-5; a possible D gene is TRBD1 (5 bases). The CDR3 runs to 15 residues. The V end was cut by 5 bases, the J end by 5 bases, with 18 bases between. Per the germline V gene, CDR1 is SGHVS and CDR2 is FNYEAQ. This chain's CDR3 is CASSADDSLSETQYF. The CDR3, as DNA: TGTGCCAGCAGCGCCGATGACAGTCTCTCGGAGACCCAGTACTTC.

This clone turned up a few times. The chain employs TRBV27 and TRBJ1-4, with D unclear. The germline V gene has CDR1 MNHEY and CDR2 SMNVEV (reference sequence). With 1 base removed from V and 7 bases from J, the gap between germline ends came to 25 bases. CDR3 size: 19 residues. The CDR3 sequence is CASSLYGRTTRSHIEKLFF. Written as DNA, the CDR3 is TGTGCCAGCAGTTTATATGGACGGACGACTCGAAGCCATATTGAAAAACTGTTTTTT.

The rearrangement joins TRBV7-6 to TRBJ1-1, with no clear D. CDR1 is SGHVS and CDR2 is FNYEAQ in the germline V gene. The CDR3 length is 15 residues. The V end lost 0 bases, the J end lost 1 base, and 9 bases lay between the germline ends. The CDR3 nucleotides are TGTGCCAGCAGCTTAGCGCTTCGGGGGAACACTGAAGCTTTCTTT. Encoded protein: CASSLALRGNTEAFF.

This chain uses TRBV9 with TRBJ1-5, with TRBD1 matching over 7 bases. This CDR3 comprises 18 residues. Germline CDR1 is SGDLS and CDR2 is YYNGEE. The V and J ends lost 6 bases and 4 bases, in that order; junction bases with no gene match: 19. The CDR3 loop reads CASTQPGTVIRRNQPQHF. The CDR3 nucleotides are TGTGCCAGCACCCAGCCGGGGACAGTTATAAGGAGGAATCAGCCCCAGCATTTT.

This clone was recorded once. The CDR3 nucleotides read TGTGCCATCAGTGAGAGGGGGCTCGGAGAGACCCAGTACTTC. Amino acid sequence: CAISERGLGETQYF. The chain links TRBV10-3 to TRBJ2-5; 7 nucleotides line up with TRBD1. The CDR3 extends over 14 amino acids. The J segment lost 4 bases and the V segment lost 2 bases, leaving 4 bases of the junction unmatched. Germline assignment: CDR1 ENHRY and CDR2 SYGVKD.

The V call is TRBV6-5, the J call TRBJ2-3; D is perhaps TRBD2 (5 bases). This CDR3 has 14 amino acids. Trimming pared 7 bases from V and 1 base from J, leaving 12 bases between. Germline lookup yields CDR1 MNHEY and CDR2 SVGAGI. The DNA of the CDR3 is TGTGCCAGCAAATTGGAGGAGGGCACAGATACGCAGTATTTT. Residues: CASKLEEGTDTQYF.

The rearrangement uses TRBV10-2 and TRBJ1-1; 8 positions match TRBD1. Germline V gene lookup returns CDR1 WSHSY and CDR2 SAAADI. This CDR3 is built from 13 residues. With 5 bases clipped from V and 4 bases from J, the junction kept 3 bases outside the gene matches. Written as DNA, the CDR3 is TGCGCCAGCAGTCAGGGGGCGAGCACTGAAGCTTTCTTT. Translation: CASSQGASTEAFF.

The chain has TRBV15 and TRBJ2-4; 8 bases map to TRBD1. Germline CDR1 and CDR2: LNHNV and YYDKDF (reference sequence). The V segment lost 4 bases and the J segment 8 bases; nucleotides outside the gene matches: 10. This CDR3 region has 15 residues. The CDR3 coding sequence is TGTGCCACCAGCATCCGGAACGGACAGGGTGACATTCAGTACTTC. Protein: CATSIRNGQGDIQYF.

The rearrangement links TRBV20-1 to TRBJ1-1; the D is unclear. Germline CDR1 reads DFQATT; CDR2 reads SNEGSKA (reference sequence). This CDR3 contains 11 residues. V lost 4 bases and J 4 bases, leaving 7 bases between the germline ends. The CDR3 is CSATWSTEAFF. The CDR3 region has the DNA TGCAGTGCTACATGGAGCACTGAAGCTTTCTTT.

This clone was counted a single time. J is TRBJ2-1 and V is TRBV5-4, with TRBD2 identical over 7 bases. The ends lost 1 base at V and 4 bases at J; junction bases unmatched: 5. Germline V gives CDR1 SGHNT, CDR2 YYREEE (reference sequence). The length of the CDR3 is 15 residues. The CDR3 protein is CASSLSLADYNEQFF. The CDR3 DNA follows: TGTGCCAGCAGCTTGAGTCTAGCGGATTACAATGAGCAGTTCTTC.

V and J are TRBV9 and TRBJ2-7; D is possibly TRBD1 (5 bases). CDR1 is SGDLS, CDR2 YYNGEE, per germline. There are 13 residues in the CDR3. V lost 3 bases, J lost 2 bases, and 9 bases lay in between. Here the CDR3 reads CASSGTLAYEQYF. The CDR3 bases are TGTGCCAGCAGCGGGACATTAGCCTACGAGCAGTACTTC.

The chain uses TRBV5-6 and TRBJ1-1, with a weak D call TRBD1 (6 bases). CDR1 and CDR2 (germline): SGHDT, YYEEEE. This CDR3 comprises 15 residues. Trimming stripped 0 bases from V and 1 base from J, with 10 bases between. The CDR3 is CASSLEIRGNTEAFF. CDR3 coding DNA: TGTGCCAGCAGCTTGGAGATCAGGGGGAACACTGAAGCTTTCTTT.